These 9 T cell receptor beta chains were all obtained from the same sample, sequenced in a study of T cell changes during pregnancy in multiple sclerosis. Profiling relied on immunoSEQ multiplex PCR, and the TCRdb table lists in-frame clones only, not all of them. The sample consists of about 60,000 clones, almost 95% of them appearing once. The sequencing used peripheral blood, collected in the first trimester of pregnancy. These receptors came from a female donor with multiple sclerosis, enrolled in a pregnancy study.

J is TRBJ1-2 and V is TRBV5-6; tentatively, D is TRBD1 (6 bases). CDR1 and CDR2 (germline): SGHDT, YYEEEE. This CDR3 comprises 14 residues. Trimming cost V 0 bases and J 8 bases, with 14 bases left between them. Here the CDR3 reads CASSLVVGGRGYTF. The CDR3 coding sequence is TGTGCCAGCAGCTTGGTTGTAGGGGGAAGGGGCTACACCTTC.

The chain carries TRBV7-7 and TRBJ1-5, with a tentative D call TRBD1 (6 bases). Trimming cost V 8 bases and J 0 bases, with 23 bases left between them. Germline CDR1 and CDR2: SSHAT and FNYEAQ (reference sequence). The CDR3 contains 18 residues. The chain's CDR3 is CASFRSSDRDYSNQPQHF. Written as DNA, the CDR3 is TGTGCCAGCTTCCGGTCCTCGGACAGAGATTATAGCAATCAGCCCCAGCATTTT.

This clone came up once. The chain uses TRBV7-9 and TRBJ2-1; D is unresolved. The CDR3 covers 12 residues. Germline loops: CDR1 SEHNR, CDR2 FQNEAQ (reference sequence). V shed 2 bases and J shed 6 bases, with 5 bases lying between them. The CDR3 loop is CASSLRGNEQFF. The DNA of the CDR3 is TGTGCCAGCAGCTTAAGAGGCAATGAGCAGTTCTTC.

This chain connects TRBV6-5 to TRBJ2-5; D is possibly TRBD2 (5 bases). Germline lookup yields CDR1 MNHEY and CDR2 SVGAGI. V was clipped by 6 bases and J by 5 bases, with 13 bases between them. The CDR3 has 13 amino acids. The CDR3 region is CASSVTRRETQYF. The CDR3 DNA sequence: TGTGCCAGCAGCGTAACTAGGCGGGAGACCCAGTACTTC.

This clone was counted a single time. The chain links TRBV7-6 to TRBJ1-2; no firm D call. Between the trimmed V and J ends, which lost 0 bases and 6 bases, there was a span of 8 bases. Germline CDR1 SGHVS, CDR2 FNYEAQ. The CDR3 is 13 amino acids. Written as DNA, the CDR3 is TGTGCCAGCAGCTTAGCGCTCGGGAATGGCTACACCTTC. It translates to CASSLALGNGYTF.

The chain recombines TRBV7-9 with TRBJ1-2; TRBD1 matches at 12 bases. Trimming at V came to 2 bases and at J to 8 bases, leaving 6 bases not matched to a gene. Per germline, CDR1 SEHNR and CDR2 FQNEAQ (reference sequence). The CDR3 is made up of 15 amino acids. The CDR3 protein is CASSLTGTGGWGYTF. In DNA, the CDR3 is TGTGCCAGCAGCTTAACCGGGACAGGGGGCTGGGGCTACACCTTC.

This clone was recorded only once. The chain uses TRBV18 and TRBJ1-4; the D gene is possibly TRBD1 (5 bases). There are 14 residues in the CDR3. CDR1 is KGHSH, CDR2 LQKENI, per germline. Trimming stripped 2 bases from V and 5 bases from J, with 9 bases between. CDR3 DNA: TGTGCCAGCTCACCATCGGACACCAATGAAAAACTGTTTTTT. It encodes CASSPSDTNEKLFF. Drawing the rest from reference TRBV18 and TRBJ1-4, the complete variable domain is NAGVMQNPRHLVRRRGQEARLRCSPMKGHSHVYWYRQLPEEGLKFMVYLQKENIIDESGMPKERFSAEFPKEGPSILRIQQVVRGDSAAYFCASSPSDTNEKLFFGSGTQLSVL.

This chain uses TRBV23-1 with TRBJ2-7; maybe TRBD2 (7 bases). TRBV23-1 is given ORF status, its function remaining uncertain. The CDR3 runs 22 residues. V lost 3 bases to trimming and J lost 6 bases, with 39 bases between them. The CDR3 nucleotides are TGCGCCAGCAGTCAGTGGAACCACCCCTGGCGGGGGCTCGACCAATCTTTCTCCGAGCAGTACTTC. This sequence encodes CASSQWNHPWRGLDQSFSEQYF.

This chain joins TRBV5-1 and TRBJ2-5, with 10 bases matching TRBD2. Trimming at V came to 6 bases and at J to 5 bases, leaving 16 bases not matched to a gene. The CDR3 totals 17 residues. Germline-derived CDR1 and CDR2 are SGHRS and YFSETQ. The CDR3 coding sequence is TGCGCCAGCAACCTTTCCCCCAGCGGGGGGGCCAGGGAGACCCAGTACTTC. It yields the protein CASNLSPSGGARETQYF.